The rows below give T cell receptor beta chains drawn from one sample of a study of T cell repertoires in cytomegalovirus infection. TCRdb redid the calling of the reads with MiXCR, one entry per CDR3 protein. The table includes roughly 600,000 distinct CDR3 sequences, 24% detected once. Sequencing was carried out using CD8+ T cells from PBMCs. These receptors all stem from a human donor in good health (CMV status not recorded). Some clones in this sample may be carry-over from other donors' samples. The CDR3 runs from the conserved cysteine through the conserved F or W. D genes are given only for firm matches. Only part of the rows carry a size: once, few, many, or a class if the clone is expanded.

clone size	V gene	D gene	J gene	CDR3 protein	CDR3 DNA
NA	TRBV7-4	NA	TRBJ2-3	CASSRWTDTQYF	TGTGCCAGCAGCCGATGGACAGATACGCAGTATTTT
many	TRBV12-5	TRBD1	TRBJ2-5	CASAWEPIGTVQETQYF	TGTGCTAGCGCTTGGGAACCCATCGGGACAGTCCAAGAGACCCAGTACTTC
NA	TRBV11-2	NA	TRBJ1-1	CASSGLTPNTEAFF	TGTGCCAGCAGCGGACTAACACCGAACACTGAAGCTTTCTTT
NA	TRBV20-1	TRBD2	TRBJ2-1	CSAGLANNEQFF	TGCAGTGCAGGACTAGCGAACAATGAGCAGTTCTTC
NA	TRBV28	NA	TRBJ1-1	CASSLKYGQNTEAFF	TGTGCCAGCAGTTTAAAATACGGTCAGAACACTGAAGCTTTCTTT
NA	TRBV3-1	NA	TRBJ1-1	CASSQPQRGDSGTEAFF	TGTGCCAGCAGCCAACCCCAGCGGGGAGACAGTGGGACTGAAGCTTTCTTT
NA	TRBV20-1	TRBD1	TRBJ1-1	CRAGTGAPWGGMNTEAFF	TGCAGAGCCGGGACAGGGGCTCCGTGGGGGGGGATGAACACTGAAGCTTTCTTT
NA	TRBV28	NA	TRBJ2-2	CASSWATTGELFF	TGTGCCAGCAGTTGGGCGACCACCGGGGAGCTGTTTTTT
few	TRBV6-2/TRBV6-3	TRBD2	TRBJ2-3	CASSFPHRLAEDTDTQYF	TGTGCCAGCAGTTTTCCACACCGACTAGCCGAGGACACAGATACGCAGTATTTT
many	TRBV7-8	NA	TRBJ2-1	CASSSRLLSRGPPFYNEQFF	TGTGCCAGCAGCTCTAGGCTCCTCTCGCGGGGGCCACCTTTCTACAATGAGCAGTTCTTC
NA	TRBV12-3/TRBV12-4	NA	TRBJ1-3	CASSWGHVISGNTIYF	TGTGCCAGCAGTTGGGGGCACGTCATATCTGGAAACACCATATATTTT
NA	TRBV28	NA	TRBJ2-6	CASSSPPLANVLTF	TGTGCCAGCAGTTCACCCCCGCTGGCCAACGTCCTGACTTTC
NA	TRBV6-2/TRBV6-3	TRBD1	TRBJ2-5	CASSWTGAIQETQYF	TGTGCCAGCAGTTGGACAGGGGCGATCCAAGAGACCCAGTACTTC
few	TRBV14	NA	TRBJ2-5	CASSPIRKGTQYF	TGTGCCAGCAGCCCCATAAGAAAAGGGACCCAGTACTTC
many	TRBV7-2	NA	TRBJ2-2	CASSFLLGGELFF	TGTGCCAGCAGCTTCCTACTTGGCGGGGAGCTGTTTTTT
once	TRBV6-5	TRBD2	TRBJ2-2	CASSYWTSGGPNTGELFF	TGTGCCAGCAGTTATTGGACTAGCGGGGGGCCAAACACCGGGGAGCTGTTTTTT
few	TRBV20-1	NA	TRBJ2-5	CSARDEGGETQYF	TGCAGTGCTAGAGATGAGGGCGGGGAGACCCAGTACTTC